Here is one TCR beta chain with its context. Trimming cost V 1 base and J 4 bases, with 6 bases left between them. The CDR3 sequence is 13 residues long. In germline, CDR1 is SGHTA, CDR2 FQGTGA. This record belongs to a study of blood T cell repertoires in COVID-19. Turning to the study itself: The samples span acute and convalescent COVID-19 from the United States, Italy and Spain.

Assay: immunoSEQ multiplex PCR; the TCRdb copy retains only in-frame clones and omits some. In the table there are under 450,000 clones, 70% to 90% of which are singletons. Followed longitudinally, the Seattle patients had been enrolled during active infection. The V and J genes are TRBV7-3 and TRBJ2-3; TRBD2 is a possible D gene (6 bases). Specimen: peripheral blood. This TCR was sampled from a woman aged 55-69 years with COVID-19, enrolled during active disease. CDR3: CASSLSGADTQYF. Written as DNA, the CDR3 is TGTGCCAGCAGCTTAAGCGGGGCAGATACGCAGTATTTT.